The present TCR beta chain was sequenced within a study of human T cells and chemical hapten exposure. The CDR3 consists of 13 residues. The V end lost 3 bases, the J end lost 3 bases, and 8 bases lay between the germline ends. Germline assignment: CDR1 SGHTA and CDR2 FQGNSA. At least ten counts were recorded for this clonotype. Its matching antigen is unknown. In the original processing: Samples ranged from about 23,224 to 690,600 TCRs, with a median of roughly 95,000. TCRdb recomputed calls from the RACE reads with MiXCR, one row per CDR3 protein. The V and J calls and clone size come from TCRdb's table, not from the authors' own analysis. The top ten hold around 8.8% of the sample, which has about 350,000 distinct CDR3 sequences, 5% to 6.5% seen once. Described time point: pre-sensitization, week 0. Treatment of the sample: therapeutic diphenylcyclopropenone sensitization with weekly scalp DPC. General observations from the study: DPC sensitization left the count of TCRs above 1 in 1000 unchanged.

The V gene is TRBV7-2, the J gene TRBJ1-1; D not resolved. The sample in question was whole blood, obtained in connection with sensitization to the hapten diphenylcyclopropenone (DPC). This clonotype originated in a woman aged 18-29 years with alopecia areata. Some clones in this sample may be carry-over from other donors' samples. The CDR3 DNA reads TGTGCCAGCAGCTTTAGGGAAGACACTGAAGCTTTCTTT. Amino acid sequence: CASSFREDTEAFF.